Sequencing of this T cell receptor (beta chain) was carried out in a study of cytomegalovirus exposure and HLA in healthy donors. The overall study: An earlier analysis found roughly 110 million unique TCR beta sequences from 150 million to 200 million T cells. Inside one of the first data releases sat 85 million or so unique TCRs taken from HLA-typed donors. Study-level findings and limits: Researchers had no immune exposure information except CMV serostatus available.

The V gene's germline CDR1 is PRHDT and CDR2 FYEKMQ (reference sequence). The CDR3 is 20 residues long. The V gene end was trimmed by 3 bases and the J gene end by 0 bases; junction bases not matched to a gene: 11. Primers: 60 Vbeta forward and 13 Jbeta reverse. Sequencing used immunoSEQ multiplex PCR; TCRdb keeps in-frame clones, though not all of them. The sample lists under 250,000 clones; 70% to 90% were seen once. On this clone: What it binds is not known.

This chain connects TRBV13 to TRBJ2-3; TRBD2 matches at 14 bases. The material sequenced was PBMCs. This TCR was sampled from a girl under 10 years old in good health and CMV-seronegative. The CDR3 loop is CASSFGTSGRGLSSTDTQYF. CDR3 sequence (DNA): TGTGCCAGCAGCTTTGGGACTAGCGGGAGAGGTCTCTCTAGCACAGATACGCAGTATTTT.